This TCR beta chain was found in a study of blood T cell repertoires in COVID-19. As for the study in general: Samples representing acute and convalescent COVID-19 were sourced from the United States, Italy and Spain. PBMCs, B-cell-depleted T cells, or T cells were the source of the cDNA or gDNA that made up the material.

V lost 0 bases and J lost 1, with 6 bases in between. The V gene's germline CDR1 is KGHSY and CDR2 FQNENV. The CDR3 covers 14 residues. In the source study's methods: Amplification of reference gene primers was used by the study to estimate nucleated cell counts. This table comes from immunoSEQ multiplex PCR, and its TCRdb copy is limited to in-frame clones, with some not included. From that table come the V and J calls and clone size; the DNA was used to work out D and trimming. The sample carries 150,000 to 200,000 clones, about nine tenths recorded once. A single count supports this clone. The chain carries TRBV16 and TRBJ1-1; D is ambiguous. The clonotype comes from a man in his forties with acute or convalescent COVID-19. Specimen: peripheral blood. CDR3 bases: TGTGCCAGCAGCCAATCAGCGGGGAACACTGAAGCTTTCTTT. Translating gives CASSQSAGNTEAFF. The entire variable domain, with the rest obtained from reference TRBV16 and TRBJ1-1, is as follows: GEEVAQTPKHLVRGEGQKAKLYCAPIKGHSYVFWYQQVLKNEFKFLISFQNENVFDETGMPKERFSAKCLPNSPCSLEIQATKLEDSAVYFCASSQSAGNTEAFFGQGTRLTVV.